The 13 T cell receptor beta chains below all came from one sample that was sequenced in a study of molecular identifiers for immune sequencing clone quantification. TCRdb re-called the PCR reads through MiXCR, storing one row per CDR3 protein. The data show about 640,000 distinct CDR3 sequences, 15% to 20% seen once. Sample: naive CD8+ T cells from blood, with Jurkat cell RNA spiked in. Subset given: FACS-sorted CD8+CD4-CCR7+CD45RA+ naive T cells. These receptors all stem from a human donor in good health. Some libraries in this study had Jurkat cell RNA spiked in.

This clonotype has more than one count but fewer than ten. One base away lies a much larger clone, so this may be a sequencing read error. The rearrangement links TRBV6-5 to TRBJ2-6, with a tentative D call TRBD1 (5 bases). CDR1 and CDR2 from the germline V gene are MNHEY and SVGAGI. This CDR3 has 14 residues. The CDR3 sequence is CASSYRGRADVLTF. The CDR3 nucleotides read TGTGCCAGCAGTTACAGGGGTAGGGCCGACGTCCTGACTTTC.

This clonotype has ten or more counts. This sequence joins TRBV6-2 or TRBV6-3 and TRBJ1-5, with no clear D. The CDR3 length is 17 residues. Germline loops: CDR1 MNHEY, CDR2 SVGEGT. The V end lost 4 bases, the J end lost 0 bases, and 16 bases lay between the germline ends. CDR3 amino acids: CASSSSPGAYSNQPQHF. The DNA for the CDR3 is TGTGCCAGCAGTTCTAGCCCGGGTGCTTATAGCAATCAGCCCCAGCATTTT.

With respect to this clonotype: A much larger clonotype is one base distant, so this may be a read error. The rearrangement links TRBV28 to TRBJ2-7, with TRBD1 identical over 10 bases. The CDR3 covers 15 residues. The germline V gene has CDR1 MDHEN and CDR2 SYDVKM. CDR3 nucleotide sequence: TGTGCCAGCGCTATCCCCGGGACAGGGGACCACGAGCAGCACTTC. Translated, it gives CASAIPGTGDHEQHF.

This clonotype was seen a handful of times. The chain couples TRBV6-2 or TRBV6-3 to TRBJ2-2; 9 nucleotides line up with TRBD2. Unmatched junction bases numbered 9, after V lost 2 bases and J lost 5 bases. The CDR3 has 17 amino acids. Germline V gene data show CDR1 as MNHEY and CDR2 as SVGEGT. The CDR3 loop reads CASSYIEIAGATGELFF. CDR3 sequence (DNA): TGTGCCAGCAGTTACATCGAAATAGCGGGAGCAACCGGGGAGCTGTTTTTT.

This clonotype has ten or more counts. Here the CDR3 reads CASSEGRLNSYEQYF. The CDR3 DNA reads TGTGCCAGCAGTGAAGGCAGGCTAAACTCCTACGAGCAGTACTTC. The rearrangement uses TRBV2 and TRBJ2-7; the D is unclear. V shed 1 base and J shed 0 bases, with 10 bases lying between them. Per the germline V gene, CDR1 is SNHLY and CDR2 is FYNNEI. This CDR3 has 15 residues.

This clonotype was counted at least ten times. V is TRBV12-5 and J is TRBJ2-3; TRBD1 matches 8 bases. CDR3 size: 15 residues. CDR1 and CDR2 from the germline V gene are LGHNT and FRNRAP. The V and J ends lost 3 bases and 2 bases, in that order; junction bases with no gene match: 4. The CDR3 protein is CASGFLQGATDTQYF. CDR3 DNA sequence: TGTGCTAGTGGTTTTCTCCAGGGGGCCACAGATACGCAGTATTTT.

This clonotype was seen ten or more times. The chain carries TRBV7-9 and TRBJ2-7; the D is unclear. The CDR3 has 17 residues. Deletions cut 5 bases from V and 5 bases from J, with 25 bases between. Germline V gives CDR1 SEHNR, CDR2 FQNEAQ (reference sequence). The CDR3 sequence: CASSGYKVYSADDEQYF. CDR3 bases: TGTGCCAGCAGCGGCTATAAAGTTTACTCGGCGGATGACGAGCAGTACTTC.

At least ten counts were recorded for this clonotype. The V call is TRBV20-1, the J call TRBJ1-5; 7 bases match TRBD1. The CDR3 consists of 15 residues. Trimming took 4 bases from V and 1 from J; bases not matched to a gene: 7. Germline CDR1 reads DFQATT; CDR2 reads SNEGSKA (reference sequence). CDR3 DNA sequence: TGCAGTGCTAAAGGGACAGTTGCCAGCAATCAGCCCCAGCATTTT. This sequence encodes CSAKGTVASNQPQHF.

This clonotype was detected many times. CDR3 in DNA: TGCAGTGCTAGAGTGATCAGCTCGAACACCGGGGAGCTGTTTTTT. This codes for CSARVISSNTGELFF. V and J are TRBV20-1 and TRBJ2-2; no clear D gene. The CDR3 spans 15 residues. The V end lost 1 base, the J end lost 0 bases, and 9 bases lay between the germline ends. Germline V lookup: CDR1 DFQATT, CDR2 SNEGSKA (reference sequence).

A word on this clonotype: A read error may be the cause here, since a much bigger clone is one base away. Since the CDR3 does not end with the conserved phenylalanine or tryptophan, this likely comes from a read error. The J gene is TRBJ2-3, the V gene TRBV12-3 or TRBV12-4; either TRBD1 or TRBD2 may fit D (5 bases each). V lost 5 bases, J lost 0 bases, and 18 bases lay in between. This CDR3 is built from 17 residues. CDR3 coding DNA: TGTGCCAGCAGTGTAAAAGGGACGGTTTATAGCACAGATACGCAGTATCTT. This gives the protein CASSVKGTVYSTDTQYL.

The V call is TRBV14, the J call TRBJ2-1; D not certain. CDR1 and CDR2 (germline): SGHDN, FVKESK. The V gene lost 0 bases and the J gene lost 0 bases, with 6 bases spanning the gap. This CDR3 has 15 residues. The CDR3 DNA is TGTGCCAGCAGCCAAGAGGTGGGCTCCTACAATGAGCAGTTCTTC. Translating it yields CASSQEVGSYNEQFF. The variable domain in full, completed from reference TRBV14 and TRBJ2-1, reads EAGVTQFPSHSVIEKGQTVTLRCDPISGHDNLYWYRRVMGKEIKFLLHFVKESKQDESGMPNNRFLAERTGGTYSTLKVQPAELEDSGVYFCASSQEVGSYNEQFFGPGTRLTVL.

At least ten counts were recorded for this clonotype. The V gene is TRBV12-3 or TRBV12-4, the J gene TRBJ1-1; no clear D. V gave up 6 bases and J gave up 4 bases, with 9 bases separating them. The CDR3 loop spans 12 amino acids. This chain's CDR3 is CASRPPGTEAFF. Here the CDR3 DNA reads TGTGCCAGCAGGCCCCCGGGCACTGAAGCTTTCTTT.

The rearrangement uses TRBV30 and TRBJ2-7; D is perhaps TRBD2 (5 bases). The germline V and J ends were trimmed by 7 bases and 0 bases, with 19 bases remaining between them. The CDR3 consists of 15 residues. Germline loops: CDR1 GTSNPN, CDR2 SVGIG (reference sequence). The CDR3 nucleotides read TGTGCCTCTGGAAATGATGTTCGGGACTCCTACGAGCAGTACTTC. It encodes CASGNDVRDSYEQYF.